The 3 T cell receptor beta chains below were found in one sample sequenced in a study of blood T cell repertoires in COVID-19. Here immunoSEQ multiplex PCR was the method, and the copy in TCRdb shows in-frame clones only, minus some. The sample shows approximately 97,000 clones, 80% to 90% of them seen only once. Material: peripheral blood. These TCRs come from a human donor in a cohort sampled during active COVID-19.

The chain combines TRBV16 with TRBJ2-3; TRBD1 agrees at 7 bases. Per germline, CDR1 KGHSY and CDR2 FQNENV. The CDR3 sequence is 16 residues long. V lost 3 bases, J lost 2 bases, and 8 bases stayed unmatched. The chain's CDR3 is CASSQDQGTATDTQYF. CDR3 DNA sequence: TGTGCCAGCAGCCAGGACCAAGGGACAGCCACAGATACGCAGTATTTT.

The J gene is TRBJ1-1, the V gene TRBV12-5, with D possibly being TRBD1 (5 bases). The CDR3 runs 13 residues. Trimming took 5 bases from V and 7 from J, leaving 14 bases between them. Germline values: CDR1 LGHNT, CDR2 FRNRAP. This CDR3 reads CASGVGPRGEAFF. The CDR3 coding sequence is TGTGCTAGTGGTGTGGGACCGCGGGGTGAAGCTTTCTTT.

The CDR3: CASRRGSGNQPQHF. The CDR3 bases are TGTGCCAGCAGAAGAGGGTCGGGCAATCAGCCCCAGCATTTT. V is TRBV6-5 and J is TRBJ1-5; D unclear. The germline gives CDR1 MNHEY, CDR2 SVGAGI. V lost 6 bases, J lost 2 bases, and 11 bases lay in between. The CDR3 runs 14 residues.